The 6 T cell receptor beta chains below were found in one sample sequenced in a study of beta chain features in type 1 diabetes. Study outcomes and limitations: When Type 1 diabetes patients were examined, their TCRB CDR3s proved moderately but significantly shorter in all four CD4+ subsets.

cDNA synthesis used the whole RNA isolate, giving expressed TCRB sequences. Only in-frame clones appear in the TCRdb table, and some are missing; sequencing was by immunoSEQ multiplex PCR. The sample holds approximately 44,000 clones, 66% seen once. Their cognate antigens are unknown. Material: Tregs from blood. All receptors derive from a woman aged 18 to 35 with type 1 diabetes.

This clone has just one count. The chain is built from TRBV2 and TRBJ1-2; D remains ambiguous. This CDR3 spans 13 amino acids. V was clipped by 3 bases and J by 5 bases, with 10 bases between them. The V gene's germline CDR1 is SNHLY and CDR2 FYNNEI. This CDR3 reads CASSERAGYGYTF. The CDR3 coding sequence is TGTGCCAGCAGTGAGCGGGCGGGATATGGCTACACCTTC. Full variable domain (outside the CDR3, taken from reference TRBV2 and TRBJ1-2): EPEVTQTPSHQVTQMGQEVILRCVPISNHLYFYWYRQILGQKVEFLVSFYNNEISEKSEIFDDQFSVERPDGSNFTLKIRSTKLEDSAMYFCASSERAGYGYTFGSGTRLTVV.

This rearrangement joins TRBV11-3 to TRBJ1-1; 7 positions match TRBD1. Germline V lookup: CDR1 SGHNT, CDR2 YENEEA. V trimming: 5 bases; J trimming: 0 bases; junction bases outside the gene matches: 6. CDR3 size: 15 residues. The CDR3, as DNA: TGTGCCAGCAGCACCAGACAGGGCTTGAACACTGAAGCTTTCTTT. It yields the protein CASSTRQGLNTEAFF.

This clone was observed a few times. This chain links TRBV15 with TRBJ2-5; D is unclear. The V end lost 0 bases, the J end lost 1 base, and 9 bases lay between the germline ends. The CDR3 length is 15 residues. Per germline, CDR1 LNHNV and CDR2 YYDKDF (reference sequence). The CDR3 DNA follows: TGTGCCACCAGCAGAGATACTCCCGTCCAAGAGACCCAGTACTTC. This codes for CATSRDTPVQETQYF.

This chain connects TRBV7-8 to TRBJ2-1, with a weak D call TRBD2 (5 bases). This CDR3 has 15 amino acids. Germline V gene lookup returns CDR1 SGHVS and CDR2 FQNEAQ. V dropped 4 bases and J dropped 4 bases, with 14 bases sitting between them. CDR3 nucleotide sequence: TGTGCCAGCAGCTCCCCGGACTCCAATTACAATGAGCAGTTCTTC. This codes for CASSSPDSNYNEQFF.

This clone turned up a few times. This chain uses TRBV5-1 with TRBJ2-7, with a possible D match to TRBD1 (6 bases). Germline V gene sequence: CDR1 SGHRS, CDR2 YFSETQ. V was shortened by 5 bases and J by 4 bases, with 13 bases between the two germline ends. The CDR3 totals 13 residues. Here the CDR3 DNA reads TGCGCCAGCAGGTCCGGGACATCATACGAGCAGTACTTC. This sequence encodes CASRSGTSYEQYF.

This rearrangement joins TRBV14 to TRBJ1-6, with D possibly matching TRBD1 (5 bases). Germline V gene data show CDR1 as SGHDN and CDR2 as FVKESK. Deletions cut 4 bases from V and 7 bases from J, with 14 bases between. This CDR3 comprises 15 residues. CDR3 bases: TGTGCCAGCAGCCCCCGCCGGGGGGTGAATTCACCCCTCCACTTT. Encoded protein: CASSPRRGVNSPLHF.